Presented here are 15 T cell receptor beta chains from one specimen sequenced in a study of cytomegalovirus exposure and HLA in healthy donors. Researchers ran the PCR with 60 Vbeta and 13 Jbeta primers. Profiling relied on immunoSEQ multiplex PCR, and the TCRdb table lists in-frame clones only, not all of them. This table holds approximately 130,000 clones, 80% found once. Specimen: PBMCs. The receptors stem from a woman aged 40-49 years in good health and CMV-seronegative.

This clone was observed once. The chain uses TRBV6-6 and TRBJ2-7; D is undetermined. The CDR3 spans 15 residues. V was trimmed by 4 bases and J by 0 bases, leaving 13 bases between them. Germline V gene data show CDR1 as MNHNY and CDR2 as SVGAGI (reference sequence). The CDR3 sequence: CASSFGAESSYEQYF. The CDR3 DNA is TGTGCCAGCAGTTTTGGTGCGGAGAGCTCCTACGAGCAGTACTTC.

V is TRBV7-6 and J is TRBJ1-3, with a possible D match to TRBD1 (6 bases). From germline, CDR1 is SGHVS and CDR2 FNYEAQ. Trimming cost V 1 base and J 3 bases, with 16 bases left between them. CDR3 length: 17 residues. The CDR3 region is CASSLVMGASGGNTIYF. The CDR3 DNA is TGTGCCAGCAGCTTAGTTATGGGGGCAAGCGGTGGAAACACCATATATTTT.

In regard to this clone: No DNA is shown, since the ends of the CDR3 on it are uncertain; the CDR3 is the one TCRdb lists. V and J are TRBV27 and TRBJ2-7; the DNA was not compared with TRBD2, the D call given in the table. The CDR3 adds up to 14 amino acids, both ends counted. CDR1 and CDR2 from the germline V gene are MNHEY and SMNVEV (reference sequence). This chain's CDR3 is CASKPPGLVFWQYF.

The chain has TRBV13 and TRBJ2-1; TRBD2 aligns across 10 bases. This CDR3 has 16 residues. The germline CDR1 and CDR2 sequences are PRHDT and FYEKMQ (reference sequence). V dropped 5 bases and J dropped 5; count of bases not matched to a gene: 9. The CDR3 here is CASSLLLAGADNEQFF. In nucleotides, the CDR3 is TGTGCCAGCAGCCTCCTCCTAGCGGGAGCAGACAATGAGCAGTTCTTC.

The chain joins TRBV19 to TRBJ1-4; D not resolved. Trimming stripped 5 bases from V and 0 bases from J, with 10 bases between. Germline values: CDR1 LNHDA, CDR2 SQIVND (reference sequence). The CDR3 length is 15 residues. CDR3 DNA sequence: TGTGCCAGTAGTGCCCACGGGGCAACTAATGAAAAACTGTTTTTT. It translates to CASSAHGATNEKLFF.

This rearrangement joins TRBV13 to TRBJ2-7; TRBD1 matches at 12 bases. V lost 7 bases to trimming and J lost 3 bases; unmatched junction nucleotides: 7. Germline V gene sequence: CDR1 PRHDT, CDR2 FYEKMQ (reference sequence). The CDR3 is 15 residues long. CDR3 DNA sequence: TGTGCCAGCACGGGACAGGGGGCTGGTAGCTACGAGCAGTACTTC. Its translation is CASTGQGAGSYEQYF. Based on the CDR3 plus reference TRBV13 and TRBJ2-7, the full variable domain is AAGVIQSPRHLIKEKRETATLKCYPIPRHDTVYWYQQGPGQDPQFLISFYEKMQSDKGSIPDRFSAQQFSDYHSELNMSSLELGDSALYFCASTGQGAGSYEQYFGPGTRLTVT.

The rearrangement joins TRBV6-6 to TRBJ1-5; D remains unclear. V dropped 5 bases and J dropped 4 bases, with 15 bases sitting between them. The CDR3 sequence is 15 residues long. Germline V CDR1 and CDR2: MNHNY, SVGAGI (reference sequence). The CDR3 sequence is CASSLPRRRNQPQHF. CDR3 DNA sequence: TGTGCCAGCAGTCTACCGCGCAGGAGGAATCAGCCCCAGCATTTT.

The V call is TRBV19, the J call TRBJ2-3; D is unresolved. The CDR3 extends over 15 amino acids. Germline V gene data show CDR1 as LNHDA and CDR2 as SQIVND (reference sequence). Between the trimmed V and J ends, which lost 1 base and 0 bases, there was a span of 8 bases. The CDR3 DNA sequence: TGTGCCAGTAGTATAGGTCCTACTAGCACAGATACGCAGTATTTT. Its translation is CASSIGPTSTDTQYF.

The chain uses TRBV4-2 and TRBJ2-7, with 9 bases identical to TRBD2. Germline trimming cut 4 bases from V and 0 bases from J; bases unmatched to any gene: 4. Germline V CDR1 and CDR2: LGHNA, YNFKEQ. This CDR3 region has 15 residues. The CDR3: CASSPSGMSSYEQYF. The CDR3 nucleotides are TGTGCCAGCAGCCCTAGCGGGATGAGCTCCTACGAGCAGTACTTC.

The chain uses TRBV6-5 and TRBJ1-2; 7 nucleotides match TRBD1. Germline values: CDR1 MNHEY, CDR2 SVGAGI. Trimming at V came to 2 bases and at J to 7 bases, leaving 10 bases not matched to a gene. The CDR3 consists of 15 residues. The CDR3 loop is CASSYGSGGSGGYTF. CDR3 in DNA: TGTGCCAGCAGTTACGGGTCAGGGGGAAGTGGTGGCTACACCTTC.

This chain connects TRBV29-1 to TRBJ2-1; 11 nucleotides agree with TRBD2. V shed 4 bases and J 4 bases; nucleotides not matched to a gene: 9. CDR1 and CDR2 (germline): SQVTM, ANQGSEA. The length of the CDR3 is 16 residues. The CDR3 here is CSVVPLTSGSYNEQFF. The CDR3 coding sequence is TGCAGCGTTGTCCCGCTTACTAGCGGGAGTTACAATGAGCAGTTCTTC.

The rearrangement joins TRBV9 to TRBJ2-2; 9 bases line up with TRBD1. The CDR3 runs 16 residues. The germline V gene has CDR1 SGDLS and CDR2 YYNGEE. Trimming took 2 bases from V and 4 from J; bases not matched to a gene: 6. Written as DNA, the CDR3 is TGTGCCAGCAGCGTCACGAGGACAGGGGTCACCGGGGAGCTGTTTTTT. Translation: CASSVTRTGVTGELFF.

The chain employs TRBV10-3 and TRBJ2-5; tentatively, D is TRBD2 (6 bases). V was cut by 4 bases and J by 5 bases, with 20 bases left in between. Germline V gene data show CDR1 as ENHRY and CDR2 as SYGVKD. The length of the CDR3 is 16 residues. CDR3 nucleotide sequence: TGTGCCATCAGTGCAGGACCAGTCTCTCGGGGGGAGACCCAGTACTTC. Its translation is CAISAGPVSRGETQYF.

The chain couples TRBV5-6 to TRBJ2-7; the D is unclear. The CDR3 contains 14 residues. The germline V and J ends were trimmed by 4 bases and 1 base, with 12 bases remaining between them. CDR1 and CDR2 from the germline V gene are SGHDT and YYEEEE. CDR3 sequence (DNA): TGTGCCAGCAGCCAATTCACTGCATCCTACGAGCAGTACTTC. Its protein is CASSQFTASYEQYF.

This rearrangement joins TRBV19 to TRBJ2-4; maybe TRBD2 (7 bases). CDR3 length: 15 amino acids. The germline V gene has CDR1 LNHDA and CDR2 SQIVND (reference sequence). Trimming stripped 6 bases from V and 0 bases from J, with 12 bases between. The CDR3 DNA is TGTGCCAGTAGGGGAGGGACACTAGCCAAAAACATTCAGTACTTC. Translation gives CASRGGTLAKNIQYF.